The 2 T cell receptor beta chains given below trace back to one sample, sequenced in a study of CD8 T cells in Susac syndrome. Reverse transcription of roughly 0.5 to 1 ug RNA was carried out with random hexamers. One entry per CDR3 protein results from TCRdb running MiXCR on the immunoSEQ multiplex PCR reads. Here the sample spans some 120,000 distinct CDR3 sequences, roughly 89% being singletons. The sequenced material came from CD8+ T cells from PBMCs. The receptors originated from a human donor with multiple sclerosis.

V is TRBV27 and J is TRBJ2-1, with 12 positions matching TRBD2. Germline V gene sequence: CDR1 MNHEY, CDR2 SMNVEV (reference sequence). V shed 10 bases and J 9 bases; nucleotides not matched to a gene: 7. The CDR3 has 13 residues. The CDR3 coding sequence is TGTGCCATCCGACTAGCGGGAGCGGTTGAGCAGTTCTTC. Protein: CAIRLAGAVEQFF.

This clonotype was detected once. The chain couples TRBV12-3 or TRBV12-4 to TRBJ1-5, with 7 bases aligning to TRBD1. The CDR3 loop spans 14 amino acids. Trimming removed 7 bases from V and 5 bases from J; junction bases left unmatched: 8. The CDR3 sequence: CASMDWTGDQPQHF. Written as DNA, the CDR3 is TGTGCCAGCATGGACTGGACAGGAGATCAGCCCCAGCATTTT.